The clone carrying this TCR beta chain came up a few times. No antigen is known for it. The data were obtained in a study of vaccination and CD4 T cells after COVID-19. Study-level background: Sampling that followed vaccination took place a median around 70 days after dose two, within a range of 14 to 241.

Regarding treatment: roughly nine-day PBMC culture with coronavirus spike peptide pools or control peptides (ViraFEST assay). Samples of CD4+ T cells were obtained from the unexposed donor before the COVID-19 pandemic (2011-2018). The ends were cut back, 8 bases at V and 2 bases at J, with 14 bases in the middle. CDR3 size: 14 residues. Germline V CDR1 and CDR2: SGHTA, FQGNSA. Sequencing of the DNA from cultured CD4+ T cells was carried out with the Oncomine TCR Beta short-read assay. Using the QIAamp micro DNA kit, genomic DNA was extracted from the CD4+ T cells that had been cultured. Via MiXCR, TCRdb re-called the PCR reads, giving one row per CDR3 protein. The top ten hold roughly 20% of the sample, which has 9,000 to 9,500 distinct CDR3 sequences, roughly a third seen once.

Material: CD4+ T cells from blood, cultured in vitro. This TCR was sampled from a human donor in good health. The rearrangement uses TRBV7-2 and TRBJ2-3, with D tentatively TRBD1 (7 bases). Written as DNA, the CDR3 is TGTGCCAGCGGCCAGGGGGGCGACACAGATACGCAGTATTTT. Protein sequence: CASGQGGDTDTQYF.